Included here is one T cell receptor beta chain sequence, with context. Target depth was 1 in 200,000 to 1 in 1 million T cells, about 10x per clonotype. TCRdb's table, derived via immunoSEQ multiplex PCR, lists solely in-frame clones and lacks some. The data show some 300,000 clones, with 70% to 80% seen just once and over 5.5% held by the top ten. This sample is drawn from a study of cytotoxic CD8 clonotypes in ibrutinib-treated CLL. Germline CDR1 WSHSY, CDR2 SAAADI. There are 12 residues in the CDR3. Trimming left V 4 bases short and J 9 bases short, with 10 bases between. The rearrangement joins TRBV10-2 to TRBJ2-1; D is undetermined. The sequence was obtained from a human donor with chronic lymphocytic leukemia. The source was PBMCs, collected before ibrutinib treatment. The CDR3 DNA reads TGCGCCAGCAGTGCTCCGCCGGGTGAGCAGTTCTTC. Translation gives CASSAPPGEQFF.